This is a list of T cell receptor beta chains from one sample in a study of blood T cell repertoires in COVID-19. Method: immunoSEQ multiplex PCR; TCRdb's copy keeps in-frame clones and lacks some. The data show some 270,000 clones, roughly 84% seen once. Sequenced: peripheral blood. These receptors originate from a human donor with COVID-19, enrolled during active disease. The donor label of this sample is uncertain. CDR3s include the opening cysteine and the closing phenylalanine or tryptophan. The D gene is left open where the match is weak. Clone size is given for some rows only: seen once, a few or many times, or a class if the clone is expanded.

j_call,d_call,v_call,clone_size,cdr3_nt,cdr3_aa
TRBJ1-1,-,TRBV5-6,-,TGTGCCAGCAGCAGACTGTTGGGCACTGAAGCTTTCTTT,CASSRLLGTEAFF
TRBJ2-2,TRBD2,TRBV7-2,-,TGTGCCAGCGCCGGGAGGGGCGCCGACACCGGGGAGCTGTTTTTT,CASAGRGADTGELFF
TRBJ2-7,TRBD2,TRBV3-1/TRBV3-2,-,TGTGCCAGCACCCCTGGACTAGCGGGAGGCAAGAGCTCCTACGAGCAGTACTTC,CASTPGLAGGKSSYEQYF
TRBJ1-1,TRBD1,TRBV12-3/TRBV12-4,-,TGTGCCAGCAGTTTATGGGGACAGGGTGAAGCTTTCTTT,CASSLWGQGEAFF
TRBJ1-1,TRBD1,TRBV7-3,-,TGTGCCAGCAGCTACCGGGGACAGCAAGAAGCTTTCTTT,CASSYRGQQEAFF
TRBJ2-1,TRBD1,TRBV6-5,-,TGTGCCAGCAGGTGGACAGGAACCTACAATGAGCAGTTCTTC,CASRWTGTYNEQFF
TRBJ2-7,-,TRBV6-2/TRBV6-3,-,TGTGCCAGCAGTTCGTTCAGGCAGGGTGCCTACGAGCAGTACTTC,CASSSFRQGAYEQYF
TRBJ2-7,-,TRBV7-2,-,TGTGCCAGCAGCTTGAGGGCGGAGAACGAGCAGTACTTC,CASSLRAENEQYF
TRBJ1-6,-,TRBV19,-,TGTGCCAGTAGTCCCGAGGGACACAGTGGCTCACCCCTCCACTTT,CASSPEGHSGSPLHF
TRBJ2-2,TRBD2,TRBV19,-,TGTGCCAGTAGTATCGGACTAGCCGGGGAGCTGTTTTTT,CASSIGLAGELFF
TRBJ1-6,TRBD1,TRBV28,-,TGTGCCAGCAGCCGACAGGGGGCCAATTCACCCCTCCACTTT,CASSRQGANSPLHF
TRBJ2-1,-,TRBV3-1/TRBV3-2,-,TGTGCCAGCAGCCAAGATTTGTCCTCCGGGATGGCGTTCTTC,CASSQDLSSGMAFF
TRBJ2-3,TRBD2,TRBV5-1,-,TGCGCCAGCAGCTTGGATGAAGCGGGAGGGGTCCCAGATACGCAGTATTTT,CASSLDEAGGVPDTQYF
TRBJ2-2,-,TRBV7-7,-,TGTGCTAGCAGCTTAACTCCGACAGCGAACACCGGGGAGCTGTTTTTT,CASSLTPTANTGELFF
TRBJ2-7,TRBD1,TRBV2,-,TGTGCCAGCAGTTATGACAGGGACTCCTACGAGCAGTACTTC,CASSYDRDSYEQYF
TRBJ2-7,TRBD1,TRBV5-4,once,TGTGCCAGCAGCCCGACCACAGGGGGGACCTACGAGCAGTACTTC,CASSPTTGGTYEQYF
TRBJ2-7,TRBD1,TRBV5-6,-,TGTGCCAGCAGTCCCCGGGACAGGGCTTTCTACGAGCAGTACTTC,CASSPRDRAFYEQYF
TRBJ2-2,TRBD2,TRBV10-2,-,TGCGCCAGCAAGCCTAGCGGGGTTTCGAACACCGGGGAGCTGTTTTTT,CASKPSGVSNTGELFF
TRBJ2-1,-,TRBV5-1,-,TGCGCCAGCAGCTTGGCCCTCACTACGATGAACAATGAGCAGTTCTTC,CASSLALTTMNNEQFF
TRBJ2-7,-,TRBV7-9,-,TGTGCCAGCAGCTACGGGATCTACGAGCAGTACTTC,CASSYGIYEQYF
TRBJ2-5,-,TRBV29-1,once,TGCAGCGTTGTTCCGGGGGTTGGAGAGACCCAGTACTTC,CSVVPGVGETQYF
TRBJ1-1,-,TRBV28,-,TGTGCCAGCAGTTTTACCCCCGGAGGGGAACCTGAAGCTTTCTTT,CASSFTPGGEPEAFF
TRBJ1-1,TRBD1,TRBV28,-,TGTGCCAGCAGTCTGGGACAGGGTCGTACTGAAGCTTTCTTT,CASSLGQGRTEAFF
TRBJ2-1,-,TRBV21-1,-,TGTGCCAGCAGCAAAGAGGAGGGGCATGAGCAGTTCTTC,CASSKEEGHEQFF
TRBJ2-2,-,TRBV6-6,-,TGTGCCACCCAAGGCGGGGTCACCGGGGAGCTGTTTTTT,CATQGGVTGELFF
TRBJ2-1,TRBD2,TRBV3-1/TRBV3-2,-,TGTGCCAGCAGCCAAGGCGGGACTAGCGGGAGGAATGAGCAGTTCTTC,CASSQGGTSGRNEQFF
TRBJ1-1,TRBD1,TRBV10-1,-,TGCGCCAGCAGAGACACAGGGGTGAACACTGAAGCTTTCTTT,CASRDTGVNTEAFF
TRBJ2-3,-,TRBV7-2,-,TGTGCCAGCAGCTTAGGACTGGGTACAGATACGCAGTATTTT,CASSLGLGTDTQYF
TRBJ2-1,TRBD2,TRBV7-8,once,TGTGCCAGCAGCTTAGGGACTAGCGGGATAAATGAGCAGTTCTTC,CASSLGTSGINEQFF
TRBJ1-3,-,TRBV7-2,-,TGTGCCAGCAGCTTAGTGGGCTCGCTCTCTGGAAACACCATATATTTT,CASSLVGSLSGNTIYF
TRBJ1-1,-,TRBV10-3,-,TGTGCCATCAGTGAGTCCTCGGGGGTAGGGACTGAAGCTTTCTTT,CAISESSGVGTEAFF
TRBJ1-1,-,TRBV18,-,TGTGCCAGCTCACCACCCTCAGTGAACACTGAAGCTTTCTTT,CASSPPSVNTEAFF
TRBJ2-2,TRBD2,TRBV7-8,-,TGTGCCAGCAGCCAGAGCGGGATCGGTCCCGGGGAGCTGTTTTTT,CASSQSGIGPGELFF
TRBJ2-4,-,TRBV30,-,TGTGCCTGGAGTGTACGAGTAAACATTCAGTACTTC,CAWSVRVNIQYF
TRBJ2-7,TRBD2,TRBV5-4,-,TGTGCCAGCAGCCTGACTAGCGGGGCCTACGAGCAGTACTTC,CASSLTSGAYEQYF
TRBJ1-1,-,TRBV7-9,-,TGTGCCAGCAGTCGAGGAAGGCAGGGCGGTGTCGGAGCTTTCTTT,CASSRGRQGGVGAFF
TRBJ1-6,-,TRBV28,few,TGTGCCACGGGGGCCTATAATTCACCCCTCCACTTT,CATGAYNSPLHF
TRBJ2-2,-,TRBV11-2,once,TGTGCCAGCAGCTTTCTGGGAGAGGGCACCGGGGAGCTGTTTTTT,CASSFLGEGTGELFF
TRBJ2-1,-,TRBV5-6,-,TGTGCCAGCAGCTTGAACAGACACGAAGACAATGAGCAGTTCTTC,CASSLNRHEDNEQFF
TRBJ2-7,-,TRBV19,-,TGTGCCAGTAGTAGAGGACAGTCCTACGAGCAGTACTTC,CASSRGQSYEQYF
TRBJ2-1,TRBD2,TRBV28,-,TGTGCCAGCAGGAAGCGGGGGGACAGTTACAATGAGCAGTTCTTC,CASRKRGDSYNEQFF
TRBJ2-7,TRBD1,TRBV6-5,few,TGTGCCAGCAGTTGGGGAACAGGGGGCGACGAGCAGTACTTC,CASSWGTGGDEQYF
TRBJ1-1,TRBD1,TRBV19,-,TGTGCCAGTAGTCCCCAGGGGGCGCAGGGCACTGAAGCTTTCTTT,CASSPQGAQGTEAFF
TRBJ2-3,TRBD2,TRBV15,-,TGTGCCACCAGCCGTAGACTAGCGGCCGGCACAGATACGCAGTATTTT,CATSRRLAAGTDTQYF
TRBJ1-5,-,TRBV28,-,TGTGCCAGCAGGCCGTCGGGCAGGGGACGTTCGGGGCAGCCCCAGCATTTT,CASRPSGRGRSGQPQHF
TRBJ2-3,TRBD2,TRBV4-1,-,TGCGCCAGCAGCCCCGGTAGCGGGAGATACACAGATACGCAGTATTTT,CASSPGSGRYTDTQYF
TRBJ2-1,-,TRBV19,-,TGTGCCAGTAGTAATGTCGGACTCCAGTACAATGAGCAGTTCTTC,CASSNVGLQYNEQFF
TRBJ2-2,TRBD2,TRBV7-2,-,TGTGCCAGCAGCCCAATCCTAGCGGCCACCGGGGAGCTGTTTTTT,CASSPILAATGELFF
TRBJ2-1,TRBD2,TRBV7-8,-,TGTGCCAGCAGCCTCCTAGCGGGATCGAGATTTAGTGAGCAGTTCTTC,CASSLLAGSRFSEQFF
TRBJ2-2,TRBD2,TRBV5-1,-,TGCGCCAGCAGCCCAGCCAGACTAGCGGGGAACACCGGGGAGCTGTTTTTT,CASSPARLAGNTGELFF